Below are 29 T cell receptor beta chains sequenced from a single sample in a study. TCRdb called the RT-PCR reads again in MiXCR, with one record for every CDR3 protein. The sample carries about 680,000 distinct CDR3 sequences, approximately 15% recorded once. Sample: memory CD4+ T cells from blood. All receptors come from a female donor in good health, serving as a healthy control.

The CDR3 here is CASSPILAGPFYEQYF. The CDR3 DNA follows: TGTGCCAGCAGCCCTATTCTAGCGGGACCATTCTACGAGCAGTACTTC. The chain combines TRBV7-9 with TRBJ2-7, with 9 positions matching TRBD2. The germline V gene encodes CDR1 SEHNR and CDR2 FQNEAQ (reference sequence). The CDR3 covers 16 residues. The ends lost 5 bases at V and 3 bases at J; junction bases unmatched: 11.

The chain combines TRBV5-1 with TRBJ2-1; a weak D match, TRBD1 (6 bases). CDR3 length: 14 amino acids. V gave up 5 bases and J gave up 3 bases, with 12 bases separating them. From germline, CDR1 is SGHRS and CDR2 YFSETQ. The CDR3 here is CASSERTDYNEQFF. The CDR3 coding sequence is TGCGCCAGCAGTGAGCGGACAGACTACAATGAGCAGTTCTTC.

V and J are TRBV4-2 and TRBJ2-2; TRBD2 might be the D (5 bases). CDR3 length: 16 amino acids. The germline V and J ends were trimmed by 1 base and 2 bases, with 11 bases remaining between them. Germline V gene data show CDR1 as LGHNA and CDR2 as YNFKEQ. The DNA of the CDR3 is TGTGCCAGCAGCCAAGTGTGGGGAGATAACACCGGGGAGCTGTTTTTT. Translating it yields CASSQVWGDNTGELFF.

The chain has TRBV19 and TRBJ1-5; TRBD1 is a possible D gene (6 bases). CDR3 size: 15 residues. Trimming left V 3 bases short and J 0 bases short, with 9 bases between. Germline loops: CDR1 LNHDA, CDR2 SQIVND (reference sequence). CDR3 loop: CASSIHRVSNQPQHF. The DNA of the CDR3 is TGTGCCAGTAGTATTCACAGGGTTAGCAATCAGCCCCAGCATTTT. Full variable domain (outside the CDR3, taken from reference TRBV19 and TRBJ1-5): DGGITQSPKYLFRKEGQNVTLSCEQNLNHDAMYWYRQDPGQGLRLIYYSQIVNDFQKGDIAEGYSVSREKKESFPLTVTSAQKNPTAFYLCASSIHRVSNQPQHFGDGTRLSIL.

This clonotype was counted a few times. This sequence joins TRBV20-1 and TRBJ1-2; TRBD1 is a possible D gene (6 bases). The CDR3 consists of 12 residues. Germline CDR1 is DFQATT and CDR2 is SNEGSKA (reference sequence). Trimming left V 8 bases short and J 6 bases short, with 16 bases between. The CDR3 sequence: CSPWTDKHGYTF. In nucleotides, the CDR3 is TGCAGTCCATGGACAGATAAGCATGGCTACACCTTC.

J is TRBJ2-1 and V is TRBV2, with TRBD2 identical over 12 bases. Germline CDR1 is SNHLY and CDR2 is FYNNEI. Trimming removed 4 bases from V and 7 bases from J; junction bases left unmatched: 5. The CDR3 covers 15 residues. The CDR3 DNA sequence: TGTGCCAGCAGTGTCCCTAGCGGGAGGGGGAATGAGCAGTTCTTC. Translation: CASSVPSGRGNEQFF.

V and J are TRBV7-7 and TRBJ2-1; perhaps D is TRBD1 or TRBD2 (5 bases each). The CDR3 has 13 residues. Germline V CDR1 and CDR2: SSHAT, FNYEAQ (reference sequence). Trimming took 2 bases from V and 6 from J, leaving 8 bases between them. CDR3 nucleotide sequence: TGTGCCAGCAGCTTATACGGGGCCAATGAGCAGTTCTTC. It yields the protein CASSLYGANEQFF.

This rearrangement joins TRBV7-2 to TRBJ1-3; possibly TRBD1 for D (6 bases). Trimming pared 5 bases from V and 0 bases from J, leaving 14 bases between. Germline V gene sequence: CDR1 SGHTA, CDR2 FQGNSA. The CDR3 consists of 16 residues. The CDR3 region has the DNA TGTGCCAGCAGCCGGACAGACACTAACTCTGGAAACACCATATATTTT. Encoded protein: CASSRTDTNSGNTIYF.

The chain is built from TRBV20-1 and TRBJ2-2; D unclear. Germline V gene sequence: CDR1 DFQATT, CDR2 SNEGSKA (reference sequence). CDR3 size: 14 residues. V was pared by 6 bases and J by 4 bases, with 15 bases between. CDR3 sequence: CSAPIPSITGELFF. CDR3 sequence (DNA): TGCAGTGCCCCCATTCCGTCTATCACCGGGGAGCTGTTTTTT.

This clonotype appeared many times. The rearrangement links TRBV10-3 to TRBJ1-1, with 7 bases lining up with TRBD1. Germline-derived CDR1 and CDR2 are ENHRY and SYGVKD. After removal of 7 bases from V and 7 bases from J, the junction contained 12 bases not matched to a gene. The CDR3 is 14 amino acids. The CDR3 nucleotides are TGTGCCATCACTCCCGACAGGGCTGGAGGTGAAGCTTTCTTT. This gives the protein CAITPDRAGGEAFF.

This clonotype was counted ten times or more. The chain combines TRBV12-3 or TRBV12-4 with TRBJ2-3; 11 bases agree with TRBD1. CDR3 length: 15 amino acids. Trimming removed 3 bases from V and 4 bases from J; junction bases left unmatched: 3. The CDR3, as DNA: TGTGCCAGCAGTTTCGGGGGACAGGGGGCAGATACGCAGTATTTT. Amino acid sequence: CASSFGGQGADTQYF.

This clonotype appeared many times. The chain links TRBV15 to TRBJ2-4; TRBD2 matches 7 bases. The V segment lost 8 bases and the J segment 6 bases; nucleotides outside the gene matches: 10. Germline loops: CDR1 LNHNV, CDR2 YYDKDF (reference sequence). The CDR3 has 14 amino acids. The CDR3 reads CATAGELARNIQYF. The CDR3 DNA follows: TGTGCCACCGCGGGGGAACTAGCTAGAAACATTCAGTACTTC.

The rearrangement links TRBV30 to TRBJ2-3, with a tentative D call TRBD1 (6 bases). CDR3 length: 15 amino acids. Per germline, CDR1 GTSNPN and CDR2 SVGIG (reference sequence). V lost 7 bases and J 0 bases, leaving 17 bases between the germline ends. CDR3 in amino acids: CASHQVDRSTDTQYF. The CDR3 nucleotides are TGTGCCTCCCACCAAGTGGACAGAAGCACAGATACGCAGTATTTT. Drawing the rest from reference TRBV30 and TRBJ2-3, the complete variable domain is SQTIHQWPATLVQPVGSPLSLECTVEGTSNPNLYWYRQAAGRGLQLLFYSVGIGQISSEVPQNLSASRPQDRQFILSSKKLLLSDSGFYLCASHQVDRSTDTQYFGPGTRLTVL.

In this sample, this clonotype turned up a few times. This chain's CDR3 is CASSHSPGTGDEKLFF. In DNA form, the CDR3 reads TGCGCCAGCAGCCATTCCCCAGGGACAGGGGACGAAAAACTGTTTTTT. The V call is TRBV4-1, the J call TRBJ1-4, with 10 nucleotides matching TRBD1. CDR1 and CDR2 from the germline V gene are MGHRA and YSYEKL. This CDR3 is built from 16 residues. V lost 3 bases and J lost 8; bases outside the gene matches: 9.

The CDR3 loop is CASSPGRIMRETQYF. In DNA, the CDR3 is TGTGCCAGCAGCCCCGGGCGGATCATGCGCGAGACCCAGTACTTC. This rearrangement joins TRBV7-2 to TRBJ2-5; D not resolved. The germline V gene has CDR1 SGHTA and CDR2 FQGNSA. The CDR3 consists of 15 residues. V lost 5 bases, J lost 5 bases, and 18 bases lay in between.

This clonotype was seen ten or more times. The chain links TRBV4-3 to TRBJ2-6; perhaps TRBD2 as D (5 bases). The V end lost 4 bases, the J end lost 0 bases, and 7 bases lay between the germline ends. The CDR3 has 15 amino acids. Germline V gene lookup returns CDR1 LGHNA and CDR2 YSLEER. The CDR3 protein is CASSLTSSGANVLTF. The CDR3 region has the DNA TGCGCCAGCAGCCTCACTAGCTCTGGGGCCAACGTCCTGACTTTC.

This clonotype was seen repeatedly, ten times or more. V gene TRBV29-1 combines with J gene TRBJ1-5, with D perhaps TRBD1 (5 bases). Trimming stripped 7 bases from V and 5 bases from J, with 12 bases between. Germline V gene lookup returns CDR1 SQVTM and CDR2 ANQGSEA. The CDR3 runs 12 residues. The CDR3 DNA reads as TGCAGCGCCAAGAGGGACGATCAGCCCCAGCATTTT. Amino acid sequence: CSAKRDDQPQHF.

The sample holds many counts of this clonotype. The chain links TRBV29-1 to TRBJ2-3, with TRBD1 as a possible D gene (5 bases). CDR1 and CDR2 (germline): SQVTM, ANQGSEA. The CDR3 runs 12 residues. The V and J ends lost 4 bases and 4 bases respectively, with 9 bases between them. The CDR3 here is CSVVRGADTQYF. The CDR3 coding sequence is TGCAGCGTTGTAAGGGGCGCAGATACGCAGTATTTT.

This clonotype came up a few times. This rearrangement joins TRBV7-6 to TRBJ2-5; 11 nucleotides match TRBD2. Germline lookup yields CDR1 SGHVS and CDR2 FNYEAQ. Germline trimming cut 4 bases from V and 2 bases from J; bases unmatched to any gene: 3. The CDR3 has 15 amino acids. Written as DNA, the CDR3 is TGTGCCAGCAGCTCCATAGCGGGGGGGCAAGAGACCCAGTACTTC. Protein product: CASSSIAGGQETQYF.

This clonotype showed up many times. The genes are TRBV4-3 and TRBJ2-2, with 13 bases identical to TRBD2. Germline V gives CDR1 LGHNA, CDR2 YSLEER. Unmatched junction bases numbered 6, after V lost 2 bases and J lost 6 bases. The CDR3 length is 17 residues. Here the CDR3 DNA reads TGCGCCAGCAGCCAATCTGGGACTAGCGGGATAGCCGGGGAGCTGTTTTTT. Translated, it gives CASSQSGTSGIAGELFF.

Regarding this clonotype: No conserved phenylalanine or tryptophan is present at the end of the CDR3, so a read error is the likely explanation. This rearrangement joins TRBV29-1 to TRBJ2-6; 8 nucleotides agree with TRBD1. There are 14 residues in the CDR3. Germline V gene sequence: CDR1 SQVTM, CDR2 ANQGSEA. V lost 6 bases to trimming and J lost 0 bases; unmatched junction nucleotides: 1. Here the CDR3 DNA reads TGCAGCGTGGGACAGGCCTCTGGGGCCAACGTCCTGACTTTG. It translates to CSVGQASGANVLTL.

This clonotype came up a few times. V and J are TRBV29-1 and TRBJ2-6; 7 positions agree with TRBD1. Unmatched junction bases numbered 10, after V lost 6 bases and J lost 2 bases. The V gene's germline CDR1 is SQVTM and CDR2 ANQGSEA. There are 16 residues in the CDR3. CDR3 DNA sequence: TGCAGCGTCACGACCCACAGGGGACCTGGGGCCAACGTCCTGACTTTC. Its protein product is CSVTTHRGPGANVLTF.

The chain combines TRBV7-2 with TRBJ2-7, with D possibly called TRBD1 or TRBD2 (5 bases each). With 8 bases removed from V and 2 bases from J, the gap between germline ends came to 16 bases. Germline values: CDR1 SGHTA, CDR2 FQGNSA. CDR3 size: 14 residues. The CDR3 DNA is TGTGCCAGCGCACGTCGGGACGGTGCCTACGAGCAGTACTTC. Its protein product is CASARRDGAYEQYF. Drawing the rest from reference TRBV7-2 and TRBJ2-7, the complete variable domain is GAGVSQSPSNKVTEKGKDVELRCDPISGHTALYWYRQSLGQGLEFLIYFQGNSAPDKSGLPSDRFSAERTGGSVSTLTIQRTQQEDSAVYLCASARRDGAYEQYFGPGTRLTVT.

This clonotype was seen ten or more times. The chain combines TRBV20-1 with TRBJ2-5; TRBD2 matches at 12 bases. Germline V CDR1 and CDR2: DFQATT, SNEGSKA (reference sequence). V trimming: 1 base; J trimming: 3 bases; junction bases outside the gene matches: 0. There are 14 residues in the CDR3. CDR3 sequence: CSARGTSGEETQYF. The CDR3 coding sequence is TGCAGTGCTAGAGGGACTAGCGGGGAAGAGACCCAGTACTTC.

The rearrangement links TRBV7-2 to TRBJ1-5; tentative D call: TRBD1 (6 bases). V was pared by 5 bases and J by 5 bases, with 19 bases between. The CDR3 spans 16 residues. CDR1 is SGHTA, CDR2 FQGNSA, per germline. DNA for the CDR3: TGTGCCAGCAGCGGAGGGAGCGGGGGGGGCCATCAGCCCCAGCATTTT. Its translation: CASSGGSGGGHQPQHF.

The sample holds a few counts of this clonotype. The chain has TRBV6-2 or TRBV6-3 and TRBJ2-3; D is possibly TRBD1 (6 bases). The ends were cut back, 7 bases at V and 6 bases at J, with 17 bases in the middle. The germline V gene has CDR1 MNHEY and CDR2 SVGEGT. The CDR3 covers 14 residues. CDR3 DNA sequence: TGTGCCAGCACCCCACCAGGGGTAACTGATACGCAGTATTTT. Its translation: CASTPPGVTDTQYF.

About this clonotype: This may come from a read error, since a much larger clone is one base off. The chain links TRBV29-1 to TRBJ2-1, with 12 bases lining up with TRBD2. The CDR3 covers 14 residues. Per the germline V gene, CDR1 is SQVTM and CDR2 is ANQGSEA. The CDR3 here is CSGTTSGSVNEKFF. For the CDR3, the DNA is TGCAGCGGGACGACTAGCGGGAGCGTTAATGAGAAGTTCTTC.

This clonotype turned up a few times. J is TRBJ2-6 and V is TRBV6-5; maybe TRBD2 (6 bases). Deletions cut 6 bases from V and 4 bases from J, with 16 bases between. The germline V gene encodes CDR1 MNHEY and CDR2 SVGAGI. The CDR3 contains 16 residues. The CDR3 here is CASSPYLALGANVLTF. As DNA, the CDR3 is TGTGCCAGCAGCCCTTACCTAGCGCTCGGGGCCAACGTCCTGACTTTC.

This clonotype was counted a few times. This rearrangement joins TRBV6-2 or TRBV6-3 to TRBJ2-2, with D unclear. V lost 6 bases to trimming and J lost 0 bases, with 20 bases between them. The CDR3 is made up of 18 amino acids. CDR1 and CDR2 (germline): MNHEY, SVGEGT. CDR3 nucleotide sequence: TGTGCCAGCAGCTCTCAGCGATCGTTCCCCGCGAACACCGGGGAGCTGTTTTTT. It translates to CASSSQRSFPANTGELFF.